This T cell receptor beta chain was sequenced during a study of response to subunit inactivated influenza vaccine. Whole-study results and caveats: Researchers suggested that each seasonal influenza vaccination recruits few new T cells.

This clonotype appeared many times. What it binds is not known. V shed 2 bases and J shed 3 bases, with 11 bases lying between them. The CDR3 sequence is 14 residues long. MiXCR was run by TCRdb on the RT-PCR reads, yielding one entry per CDR3 protein. In the table there are about 780,000 distinct CDR3 sequences, around 18% of which are singletons. The source of this sequence is a middle-aged man who received an inactivated influenza vaccine. The chain employs TRBV12-3 or TRBV12-4 and TRBJ2-7, with D unclear. Here the sequenced sample was PBMCs from blood, taken 5 days after vaccination. The chain's CDR3 is CASSLSSPDYEQYF. The CDR3, as DNA: TGTGCCAGCAGTTTATCCTCACCGGACTACGAGCAGTACTTC.